The TCR beta chain described here comes from a study of CD8+CD57+ T cells in acquired aplastic anemia. Germline lookup yields CDR1 MGHDK and CDR2 SYGVNS. Trimming took off 8 bases at V and 4 bases at J, with 18 bases between the two ends. The CDR3 is made up of 14 amino acids. Template material for TCR beta VDJ and CDR3 profiling consisted of genomic DNA. MiXCR, run by TCRdb on the reads, gives a single entry per CDR3 protein. The sample yields approximately 170,000 distinct CDR3 sequences, less than 60% seen once. The sequenced patients had an expansion of CD8+CD57+ cells seen by flow cytometry. The chain couples TRBV25-1 to TRBJ2-7; unclear D gene. The receptor was derived from a human donor with aplastic anemia. Source material: sorted CD4+, CD8+, or CD8+CD57+ T cells (not recorded which) from PBMCs. CDR3 sequence reads: CASRHPGGPYEQYF. The CDR3 DNA is TGTGCCAGCCGTCACCCGGGTGGTCCTTACGAGCAGTACTTC.